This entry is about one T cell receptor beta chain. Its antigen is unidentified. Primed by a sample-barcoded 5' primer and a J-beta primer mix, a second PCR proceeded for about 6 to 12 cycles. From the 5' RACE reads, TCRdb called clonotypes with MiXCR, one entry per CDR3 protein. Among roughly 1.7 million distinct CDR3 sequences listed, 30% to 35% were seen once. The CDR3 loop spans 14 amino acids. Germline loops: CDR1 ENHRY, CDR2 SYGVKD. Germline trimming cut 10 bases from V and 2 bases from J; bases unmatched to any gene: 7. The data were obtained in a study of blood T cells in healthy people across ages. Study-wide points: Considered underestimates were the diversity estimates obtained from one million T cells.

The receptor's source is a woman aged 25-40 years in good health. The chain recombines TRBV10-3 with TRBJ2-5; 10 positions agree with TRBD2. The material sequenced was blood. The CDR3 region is CATEREGGQETQYF. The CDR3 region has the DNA TGTGCCACCGAGCGGGAGGGGGGTCAAGAGACCCAGTACTTC.